This TCR beta chain was recovered during a study of blood T cell repertoires in COVID-19. About the study: T cells, B-cell-depleted T cells, or PBMCs provided the cDNA or gDNA that served as material.

Authors' data handling: The authors estimated nucleated cell counts from reference gene primer amplification. Sequenced by immunoSEQ multiplex PCR; TCRdb stores in-frame clones only, minus some. V and J calls and clone size are given by that table; D and trimming were obtained from the DNA. The sample gives roughly 280,000 clones, 85% to 95% of which show up once; less than 3.5% is in the top ten. Participants were aged about 18 to 89 years, lived in about two dozen US areas, and enrolled virtually. Those designated as exposed participants met a COVID-19 case within 2 weeks before study entry. The source is a middle-aged man who had been exposed to COVID-19. The sequenced sample was PBMCs or T cells enriched from blood (not recorded which).

The CDR3, as DNA: TGCAGTGCTAGTTTACAAACTAACTATGGCTACACCTTC. Amino acids: CSASLQTNYGYTF. The rearrangement uses TRBV20-1 and TRBJ1-2; no definite D call. V gave up 3 bases and J gave up 0 bases, with 8 bases separating them. CDR3 length equals 13 residues. The V gene's germline CDR1 is DFQATT and CDR2 SNEGSKA (reference sequence).